The entry below gives a single TCR beta chain sequence along with its context. Its antigen is currently unknown. Germline CDR1 is MDHEN and CDR2 is SYDVKM. Trimming cost V 2 bases and J 2 bases, with 13 bases left between them. This CDR3 spans 15 amino acids. The record originates from a study of cytomegalovirus exposure and HLA in healthy donors. Overall study context: A previous analysis identified approximately 110 million unique TCR beta sequences derived from roughly 180 million T cells.

The PCR was carried out with 60 Vbeta primers and 13 Jbeta primers. Only in-frame clones appear in the TCRdb table, and some are missing; sequencing was by immunoSEQ multiplex PCR. The sample holds about 150,000 clones; around 75% are singletons and the top ten take 3.5%. Study outcomes and limitations: Most of the CMV-associated TCR beta chains (in a later analysis) appeared to be HLA-restricted.

This TCR was recovered from a human donor in good health. Sequencing input: PBMCs. V and J are TRBV28 and TRBJ2-7, with D tentatively TRBD1 (7 bases). CDR3 coding DNA: TGTGCCAGCAGTTTACATGACAGGGAGGCCTACGAGCAGTACTTC. Translated: CASSLHDREAYEQYF.